Listed here are 23 T cell receptor beta chains from one sample, sequenced in a study of T cell responses to AZD1222 COVID-19 vaccine. Some clones are missing from TCRdb's copy, which holds only in-frame ones; the method was immunoSEQ multiplex PCR. The sample includes some 85,000 clones, about 90% of them seen just once. The material sequenced was peripheral blood, taken on day 0 of AZD1222 vaccination. The receptors originated from an adult in good health.

CDR3: CASGTGVSPDNQPQHF. DNA for the CDR3: TGTGCCAGTGGGACAGGGGTTTCCCCGGACAATCAGCCCCAGCATTTT. The rearrangement uses TRBV19 and TRBJ1-5, with TRBD1 matching over 10 bases. This CDR3 has 16 residues. The germline V gene encodes CDR1 LNHDA and CDR2 SQIVND (reference sequence). V lost 8 bases and J lost 3; bases outside the gene matches: 10.

This chain uses TRBV28 with TRBJ1-2, with D possibly matching TRBD1 (5 bases). The V end lost 1 base, the J end lost 2 bases, and 11 bases lay between the germline ends. In germline, CDR1 is MDHEN, CDR2 SYDVKM. The CDR3 totals 15 residues. This chain's CDR3 is CASSLSPGPNYGYTF. The CDR3 DNA sequence: TGTGCCAGCAGTTTATCCCCAGGGCCCAACTATGGCTACACCTTC.

The chain employs TRBV30 and TRBJ2-7; D unresolved. The V gene's germline CDR1 is GTSNPN and CDR2 SVGIG (reference sequence). The V end lost 3 bases, the J end lost 3 bases, and 9 bases lay between the germline ends. CDR3 length: 12 residues. The CDR3 DNA follows: TGTGCCTGGAGGGGCCCAGGCTACGAGCAGTACTTC. Residues: CAWRGPGYEQYF.

Notes on this clone: Mismatch with germline at one junction end may stem from a read error. The chain has TRBV7-6 and TRBJ2-5; 10 bases align to TRBD1. This CDR3 comprises 15 residues. Germline V gene lookup returns CDR1 SGHVS and CDR2 FNYEAQ. The CDR3 here is CASSLDRGPGQTQYF. In nucleotides, the CDR3 is TGTGCCAGCAGTTTAGACAGGGGGCCCGGACAGACCCAGTACTTC.

The rearrangement uses TRBV18 and TRBJ2-5; TRBD2 aligns across 8 bases. The trim removed 2 bases at V and 8 bases at J, leaving 7 bases unmatched. Germline V gives CDR1 KGHSH, CDR2 LQKENI. The CDR3 is made up of 14 amino acids. The CDR3 loop is CASSPLAGFKTQYF. The CDR3 DNA sequence: TGTGCCAGCTCACCATTAGCGGGGTTTAAAACCCAGTACTTC.

The gene calls are TRBV6-6 and TRBJ1-5, with 7 bases that match TRBD1. V shed 8 bases and J 3 bases; nucleotides not matched to a gene: 10. The CDR3 loop spans 15 amino acids. CDR1 is MNHNY, CDR2 SVGAGI, per germline (reference sequence). The CDR3 region has the DNA TGTGCCAGCGGGCCGACAGGGCGGCCCAATCAGCCCCAGCATTTT. Protein: CASGPTGRPNQPQHF.

This chain joins TRBV28 and TRBJ2-2; D unclear. V lost 10 bases and J lost 5, with 17 bases in between. The CDR3 has 14 amino acids. Germline V gives CDR1 MDHEN, CDR2 SYDVKM. CDR3 bases: TGTGCCACCCACCAACAGCTCCCAACCGGGGAGCTGTTTTTT. It is translated as CATHQQLPTGELFF.

This clone was seen only once. The chain uses TRBV28 and TRBJ2-7; no definite D call. V lost 3 bases, J lost 3 bases, and 6 bases lay in between. The germline V gene has CDR1 MDHEN and CDR2 SYDVKM. The CDR3 extends over 12 amino acids. DNA of the CDR3: TGTGCCAGCAGTTTGGTCGGCTACGAGCAGTACTTC. It yields the protein CASSLVGYEQYF.

This chain uses TRBV5-5 with TRBJ1-5; possible D gene TRBD1, 5 bases. The germline V gene encodes CDR1 SGHKS and CDR2 YYEKEE (reference sequence). This CDR3 comprises 14 residues. Trimming shortened V by 4 bases and J by 3 bases, and 11 bases separated the two germline ends. CDR3 sequence: CASSVGLYNQPQHF. CDR3 sequence (DNA): TGTGCCAGCAGCGTGGGACTGTACAATCAGCCCCAGCATTTT.

In its sample, this clone was seen once. The chain employs TRBV9 and TRBJ2-1, with D possibly being TRBD1 (6 bases). V was trimmed by 4 bases and J by 4 bases, leaving 18 bases between them. Germline V gene lookup returns CDR1 SGDLS and CDR2 YYNGEE. The CDR3 sequence is 16 residues long. This chain's CDR3 is CASSLRQAGAYNEQFF. The CDR3 DNA follows: TGTGCCAGCAGCCTCCGACAGGCTGGGGCATACAATGAGCAGTTCTTC.

The chain is built from TRBV9 and TRBJ2-3; 8 positions match TRBD2. J lost 14 bases, V lost 3 bases, and 11 bases had no gene match. CDR1 is SGDLS and CDR2 is YYNGEE in the germline V gene. The CDR3 sequence is 13 residues long. This CDR3 reads CASSGPRTSPTYF. The CDR3 DNA reads TGTGCCAGCAGCGGACCTCGGACTAGCCCCACGTATTTT.

V and J are TRBV9 and TRBJ2-3; D not certain. The CDR3 has 14 amino acids. V dropped 0 bases and J dropped 4 bases, with 9 bases sitting between them. The germline V gene encodes CDR1 SGDLS and CDR2 YYNGEE. CDR3 protein: CASSVGTSPDTQYF. The CDR3 nucleotides are TGTGCCAGCAGCGTAGGAACCTCCCCAGATACGCAGTATTTT.

In its sample, this clone was seen once. The V and J genes are TRBV3-1 (or the pseudogene TRBV3-2) and TRBJ1-1; unclear D gene. Germline V gives CDR1 LGHDT, CDR2 YNNKEL (reference sequence). V lost 1 base, J lost 3 bases, and 3 bases lay in between. There are 12 residues in the CDR3. The CDR3 nucleotides read TGTGCCAGCAGCCAAGTAGACACTGAAGCTTTCTTT. Protein sequence: CASSQVDTEAFF.

The chain recombines TRBV4-1 with TRBJ1-1; 7 bases are shared with TRBD1. The germline V gene encodes CDR1 MGHRA and CDR2 YSYEKL. V dropped 4 bases and J dropped 2; count of bases not matched to a gene: 10. The CDR3 sequence is 16 residues long. The chain's CDR3 is CASSPESRGYNTEAFF. The DNA for the CDR3 is TGCGCCAGCAGCCCAGAGAGCAGGGGGTACAACACTGAAGCTTTCTTT.

The rearrangement joins TRBV6-5 to TRBJ1-1; TRBD1 is a possible D gene (5 bases). Trimming removed 8 bases from V and 11 bases from J, with 12 bases in between. Germline assignment: CDR1 MNHEY and CDR2 SVGAGI. CDR3 size: 10 residues. The CDR3 loop reads CASGQGRAFF. CDR3 bases: TGTGCCAGCGGCCAGGGTCGGGCTTTCTTT.

This clone was found once. This chain connects TRBV15 to TRBJ1-1; weak D call: TRBD1 (5 bases). The V end lost 1 base, the J end lost 3 bases, and 15 bases lay between the germline ends. The V gene's germline CDR1 is LNHNV and CDR2 YYDKDF (reference sequence). This CDR3 comprises 16 residues. The CDR3 nucleotides read TGTGCCACCAGCAGAGGGACAAAAGGGTTCCACACTGAAGCTTTCTTT. It specifies CATSRGTKGFHTEAFF.

This chain links TRBV7-2 with TRBJ2-7, with 8 positions matching TRBD1. J lost 0 bases, V lost 2 bases, and 9 bases had no gene match. The CDR3 has 17 residues. Germline CDR1 SGHTA, CDR2 FQGNSA. CDR3 region: CASSLRDRPGASYEQYF. CDR3 DNA: TGTGCCAGCAGCTTAAGGGACAGGCCAGGGGCCTCCTACGAGCAGTACTTC.

The gene calls are TRBV28 and TRBJ1-2; D not certain. Germline CDR1 and CDR2: MDHEN and SYDVKM. There are 13 residues in the CDR3. V lost 5 bases and J lost 2, with 9 bases in between. The CDR3 DNA follows: TGTGCCAGCAGTACAAACAACAACTATGGCTACACCTTC. It translates to CASSTNNNYGYTF.

The chain has TRBV6-5 and TRBJ1-2; D is perhaps TRBD1 (5 bases). V gave up 0 bases and J gave up 2 bases, with 13 bases separating them. The CDR3 consists of 16 residues. Germline CDR1 and CDR2: MNHEY and SVGAGI. This CDR3 reads CASSYSPGRENYGYTF. CDR3 DNA: TGTGCCAGCAGTTACTCTCCGGGACGGGAGAACTATGGCTACACCTTC.

V usage is TRBV19 and J usage is TRBJ1-3, with D uncertain. Looked up from germline, CDR1 is LNHDA and CDR2 is SQIVND (reference sequence). Trimming removed 3 bases from V and 0 bases from J, with 12 bases in between. The CDR3 spans 16 residues. This CDR3 reads CASSMVQRHSGNTIYF. The CDR3 DNA follows: TGTGCCAGTAGTATGGTCCAGAGACACTCTGGAAACACCATATATTTT.

At least ten counts were recorded for this clone. The V gene is TRBV27, the J gene TRBJ2-2, with D possibly called TRBD1 or TRBD2 (5 bases each). Germline V CDR1 and CDR2: MNHEY, SMNVEV (reference sequence). Trimming took 8 bases from V and 4 from J, leaving 17 bases between them. This CDR3 comprises 15 residues. The CDR3 DNA sequence: TGTGCCAGCGGCACCAATCCGGGACCCACCGGGGAGCTGTTTTTT. Translated, it gives CASGTNPGPTGELFF.

The chain recombines TRBV28 with TRBJ1-1; 10 nucleotides align to TRBD1. Trimming at V came to 5 bases and at J to 2 bases, leaving 2 bases not matched to a gene. This CDR3 spans 14 amino acids. Germline V gene lookup returns CDR1 MDHEN and CDR2 SYDVKM. CDR3 loop: CASSRTGGNTEAFF. The CDR3 DNA reads TGTGCCAGCAGTCGGACAGGGGGAAACACTGAAGCTTTCTTT.

The chain carries TRBV7-8 and TRBJ1-2, with D perhaps TRBD1 (6 bases). CDR1 is SGHVS and CDR2 is FQNEAQ in the germline V gene. CDR3 length equals 13 residues. The V end was cut by 7 bases, the J end by 4 bases, with 13 bases between. CDR3 sequence: CASTRQESYGYTF. The DNA of the CDR3 is TGTGCCAGCACCAGACAGGAGAGCTATGGCTACACCTTC.